This note documents a single T cell receptor (beta chain) sequence. Its antigen is still unknown. Germline V gene data show CDR1 as SGHNT and CDR2 as YYREEE (reference sequence). The CDR3 runs 13 residues. V shed 3 bases and J shed 5 bases, with 9 bases lying between them. This entry is derived from a study of OX40 agonist ivuxolimab in advanced cancers. Turning to the study itself: Mean age about 60 years, range 23 to 79; around 80% male. Study-wide results and limits: Dose levels from 0.1 to 3.0 mg/kg saw CD4+ and CD8+ blood T cells expand clonally by week 6.

TCRdb keeps only in-frame clones here, not all; method: immunoSEQ multiplex PCR. This table holds around 74,000 clones, about 84% found once. Material: CD4+ or CD8+ T cells sorted from blood, obtained in a trial of the OX40 agonist ivuxolimab. The receptor was isolated from an adult with an advanced solid tumor such as melanoma, head and neck, liver or kidney cancer. The gene calls are TRBV5-4 and TRBJ2-1; D call uncertain. CDR3 residues: CASSSIANNEQFF. The CDR3 nucleotides are TGTGCCAGCAGCTCGATCGCGAACAATGAGCAGTTCTTC.